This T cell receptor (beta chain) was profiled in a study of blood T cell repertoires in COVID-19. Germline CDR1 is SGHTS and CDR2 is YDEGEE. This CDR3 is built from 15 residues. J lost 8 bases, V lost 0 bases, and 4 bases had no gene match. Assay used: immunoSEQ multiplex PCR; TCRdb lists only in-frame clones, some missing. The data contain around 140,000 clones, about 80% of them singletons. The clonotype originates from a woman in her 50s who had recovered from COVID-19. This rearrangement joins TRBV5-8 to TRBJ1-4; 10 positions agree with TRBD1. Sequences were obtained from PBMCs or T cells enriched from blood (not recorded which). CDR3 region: CASSLGDRGAEKLFF. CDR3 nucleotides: TGTGCCAGCAGCTTGGGGGACAGGGGAGCGGAAAAACTGTTTTTT.